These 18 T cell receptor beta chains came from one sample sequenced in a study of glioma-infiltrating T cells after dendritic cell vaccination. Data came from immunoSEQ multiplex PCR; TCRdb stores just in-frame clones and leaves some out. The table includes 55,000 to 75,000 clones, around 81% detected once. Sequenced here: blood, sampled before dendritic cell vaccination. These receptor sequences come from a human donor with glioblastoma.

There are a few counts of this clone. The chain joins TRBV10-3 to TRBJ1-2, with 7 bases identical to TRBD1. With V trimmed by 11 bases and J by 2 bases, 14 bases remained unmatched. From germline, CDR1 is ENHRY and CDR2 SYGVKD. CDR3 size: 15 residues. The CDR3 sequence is CAAGTGTEVNYGYTF. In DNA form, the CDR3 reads TGTGCCGCCGGTACCGGGACAGAAGTAAACTATGGCTACACCTTC.

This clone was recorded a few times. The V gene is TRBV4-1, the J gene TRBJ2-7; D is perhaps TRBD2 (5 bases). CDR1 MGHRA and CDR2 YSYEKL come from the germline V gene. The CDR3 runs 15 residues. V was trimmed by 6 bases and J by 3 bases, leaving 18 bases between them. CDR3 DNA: TGCGCCAGCAGTCTAGAGCGGCCAGGTCTCTACGAGCAGTACTTC. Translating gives CASSLERPGLYEQYF.

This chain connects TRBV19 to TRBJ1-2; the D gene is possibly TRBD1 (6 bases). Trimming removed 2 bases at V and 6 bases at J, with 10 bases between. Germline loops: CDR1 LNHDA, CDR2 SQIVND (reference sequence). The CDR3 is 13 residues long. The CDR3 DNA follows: TGTGCCAGTAGTATACAGGGGAGCCATGGCTACACCTTC. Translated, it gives CASSIQGSHGYTF.

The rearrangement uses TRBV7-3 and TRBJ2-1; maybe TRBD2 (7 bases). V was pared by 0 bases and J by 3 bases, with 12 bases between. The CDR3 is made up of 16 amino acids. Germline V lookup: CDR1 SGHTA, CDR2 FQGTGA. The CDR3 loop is CASSLTWGGRYNEQFF. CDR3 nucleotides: TGTGCCAGCAGCTTAACTTGGGGGGGCCGCTACAATGAGCAGTTCTTC.

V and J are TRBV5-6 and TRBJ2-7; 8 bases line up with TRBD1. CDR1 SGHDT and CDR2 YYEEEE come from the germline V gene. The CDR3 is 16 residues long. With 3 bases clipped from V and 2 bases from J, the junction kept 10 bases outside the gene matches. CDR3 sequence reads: CASSSRDRTTTYEQYF. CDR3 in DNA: TGTGCCAGCAGCTCAAGGGACAGGACTACTACCTACGAGCAGTACTTC.

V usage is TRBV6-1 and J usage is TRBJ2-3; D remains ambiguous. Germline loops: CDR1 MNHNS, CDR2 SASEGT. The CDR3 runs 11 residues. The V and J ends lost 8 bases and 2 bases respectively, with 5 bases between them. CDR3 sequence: CASAFTDTQYF. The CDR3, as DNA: TGTGCCAGCGCGTTCACAGATACGCAGTATTTT.

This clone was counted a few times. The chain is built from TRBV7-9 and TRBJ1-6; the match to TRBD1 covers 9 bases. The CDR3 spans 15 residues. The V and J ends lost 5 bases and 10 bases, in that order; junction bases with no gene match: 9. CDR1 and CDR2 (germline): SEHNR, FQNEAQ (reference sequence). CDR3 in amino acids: CASSEGGQGWSPLHF. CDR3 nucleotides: TGTGCCAGCAGCGAAGGGGGACAGGGATGGTCACCCCTCCACTTT.

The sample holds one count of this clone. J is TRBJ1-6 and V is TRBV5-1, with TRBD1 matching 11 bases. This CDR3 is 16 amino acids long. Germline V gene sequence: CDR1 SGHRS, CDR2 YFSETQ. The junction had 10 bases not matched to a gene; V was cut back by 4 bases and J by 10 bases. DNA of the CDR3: TGCGCCAGCAGCCCACAAGGACAGGGGGCGGGATCACCCCTCCACTTT. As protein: CASSPQGQGAGSPLHF.

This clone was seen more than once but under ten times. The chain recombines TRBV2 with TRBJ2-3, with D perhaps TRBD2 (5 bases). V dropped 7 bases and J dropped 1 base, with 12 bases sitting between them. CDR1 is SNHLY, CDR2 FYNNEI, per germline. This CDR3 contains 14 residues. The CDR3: CASKEVGGTDTQYF. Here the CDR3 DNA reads TGTGCCAGCAAAGAGGTCGGGGGCACAGATACGCAGTATTTT.

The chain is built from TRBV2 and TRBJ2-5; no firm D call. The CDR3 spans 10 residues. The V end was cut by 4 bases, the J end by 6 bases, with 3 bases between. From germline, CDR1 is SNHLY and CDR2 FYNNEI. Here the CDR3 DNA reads TGTGCCAGCAGTGCTCAGACCCAGTACTTC. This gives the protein CASSAQTQYF.

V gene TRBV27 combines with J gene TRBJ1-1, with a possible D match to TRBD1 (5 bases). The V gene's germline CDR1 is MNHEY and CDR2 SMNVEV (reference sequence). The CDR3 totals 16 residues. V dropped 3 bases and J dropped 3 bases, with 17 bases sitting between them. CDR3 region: CASSFSTSQGDTEAFF. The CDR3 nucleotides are TGTGCCAGCAGTTTCTCAACTTCACAAGGGGACACTGAAGCTTTCTTT.

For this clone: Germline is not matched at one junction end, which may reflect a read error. The CDR3 sequence is CASFRRAPGDTIYF. CDR3 DNA: TGTGCCAGCTTCCGGCGGGCCCCTGGAGACACCATATATTTT. J is TRBJ1-3 and V is TRBV6-5; unclear D gene. This CDR3 has 14 residues. From germline, CDR1 is MNHEY and CDR2 SVGAGI.

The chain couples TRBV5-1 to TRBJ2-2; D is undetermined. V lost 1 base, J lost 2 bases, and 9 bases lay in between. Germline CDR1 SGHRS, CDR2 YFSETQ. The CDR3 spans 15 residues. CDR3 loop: CASSLLQYNTGELFF. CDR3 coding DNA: TGCGCCAGCAGCTTGTTACAGTACAACACCGGGGAGCTGTTTTTT. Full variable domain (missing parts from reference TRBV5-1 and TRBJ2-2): KAGVTQTPRYLIKTRGQQVTLSCSPISGHRSVSWYQQTPGQGLQFLFEYFSETQRNKGNFPGRFSGRQFSNSRSEMNVSTLELGDSALYLCASSLLQYNTGELFFGEGSRLTVL.

The CDR3 region has the DNA TGTGCCAGCAGCCTCAGGACAACCGAGCAGTACTTC. It codes for CASSLRTTEQYF. The chain couples TRBV5-6 to TRBJ2-7, with D perhaps TRBD1 (5 bases). Between the trimmed V and J ends, which lost 4 bases and 6 bases, there was a span of 11 bases. Per the germline V gene, CDR1 is SGHDT and CDR2 is YYEEEE. This CDR3 has 12 residues.

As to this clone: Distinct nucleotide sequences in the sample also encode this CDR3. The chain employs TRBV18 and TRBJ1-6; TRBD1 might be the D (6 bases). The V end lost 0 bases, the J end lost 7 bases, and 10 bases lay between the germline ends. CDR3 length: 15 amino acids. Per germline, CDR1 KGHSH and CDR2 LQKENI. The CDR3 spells CASSPPTGGNSPLHF. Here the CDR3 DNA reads TGTGCCAGCTCACCACCGACAGGAGGCAATTCACCCCTCCACTTT. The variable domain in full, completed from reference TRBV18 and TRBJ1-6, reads NAGVMQNPRHLVRRRGQEARLRCSPMKGHSHVYWYRQLPEEGLKFMVYLQKENIIDESGMPKERFSAEFPKEGPSILRIQQVVRGDSAAYFCASSPPTGGNSPLHFGNGTRLTVT.

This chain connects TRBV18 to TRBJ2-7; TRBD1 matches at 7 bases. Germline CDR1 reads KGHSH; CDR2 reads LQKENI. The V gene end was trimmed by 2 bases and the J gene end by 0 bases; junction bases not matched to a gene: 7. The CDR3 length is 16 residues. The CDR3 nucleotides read TGTGCCAGCTCACCATTCGATAGGGACAGCTCCTACGAGCAGTACTTC. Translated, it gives CASSPFDRDSSYEQYF.

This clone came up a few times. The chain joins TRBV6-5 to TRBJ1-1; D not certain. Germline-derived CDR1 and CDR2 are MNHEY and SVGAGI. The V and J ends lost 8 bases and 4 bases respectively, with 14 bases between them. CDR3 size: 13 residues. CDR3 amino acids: CASAPRSGTEAFF. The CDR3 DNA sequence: TGTGCCAGCGCCCCGCGTAGTGGCACTGAAGCTTTCTTT.

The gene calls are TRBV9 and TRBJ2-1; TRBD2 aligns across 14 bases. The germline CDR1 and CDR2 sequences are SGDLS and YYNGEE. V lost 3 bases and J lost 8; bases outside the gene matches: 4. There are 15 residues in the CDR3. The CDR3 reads CASSATGLAGDEQFF. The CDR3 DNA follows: TGTGCCAGCAGCGCGACGGGACTAGCGGGGGATGAGCAGTTCTTC.